This T cell receptor beta chain originates from a study of graft-versus-host responses after intestinal transplantation. Study-level points and caveats: Recipient marrow harbored GvH clones, some of which surfaced first in ileum or blood.

Profiled with immunoSEQ multiplex PCR; TCRdb holds only in-frame clones, not every one. The repertoire has about 96,000 clones, roughly 89% of them found once; the top ten carry 0.3% to 0.35%. This CDR3 spans 14 amino acids. The V end was cut by 0 bases, the J end by 7 bases, with 10 bases between. Germline-derived CDR1 and CDR2 are SGHTS and YDEGEE. This clone was detected only a few times. The antigen is not known. Sample: unstimulated CD4+ T cells sorted from spleen or lymph node cells, taken before intestinal transplant. The gene calls are TRBV5-8 and TRBJ1-4; D unresolved. The sequence was obtained from a human donor who received an intestinal transplant. The CDR3, as DNA: TGTGCCAGCAGCTTGGGGTTAGCCTTTGAAAAACTGTTTTTT. It encodes CASSLGLAFEKLFF.